The source of this T cell receptor beta chain is a study of blood T cell repertoires in COVID-19. About the study: Italy, Spain and the United States were the sources of the convalescent and acute COVID-19 samples. Sources were T cells, B-cell-depleted T cells, or PBMCs; the material itself was cDNA or gDNA.

Participant age was roughly 18 to 89 years, and participants resided in around 24 US areas. V was trimmed by 11 bases and J by 3 bases, leaving 16 bases between them. Germline CDR1 MGHRA, CDR2 YSYEKL. The CDR3 is 13 residues long. The authors' processing: Nucleated cell counts were estimated from reference gene primer amplification. The data were produced by immunoSEQ multiplex PCR, yet TCRdb's version contains in-frame clones alone and is incomplete. The V and J calls and clone size were taken over from that table, and D and trimming were inferred from the DNA. Found here are 300,000 to 500,000 clones, around 89% of them singletons; the top ten hold around 0.91%.

Sequencing was performed on PBMCs or T cells enriched from blood (not recorded which). The chain employs TRBV4-1 and TRBJ1-1; TRBD1 might be the D (5 bases). This TCR came from a woman between 25 and 40 years old with acute COVID-19. The CDR3 nucleotides read TGCGCCTCCGCCCCGGGGGGGTACACTGAAGCTTTCTTT. As protein: CASAPGGYTEAFF.